These 8 T cell receptor beta chains came from one sample sequenced in a study of blood T cell repertoires in COVID-19. The data were produced by immunoSEQ multiplex PCR, yet TCRdb's version contains in-frame clones alone and is incomplete. The data contain 85,000 to 120,000 clones, more than 85% of them singletons. The sequenced material came from peripheral blood. These receptors were collected from a man aged 50-59 years with active or convalescent COVID-19.

The chain uses TRBV2 and TRBJ2-7, with a tentative D call TRBD2 (5 bases). Germline values: CDR1 SNHLY, CDR2 FYNNEI. The CDR3 is made up of 12 amino acids. Trimming pared 6 bases from V and 7 bases from J, leaving 13 bases between. In nucleotides, the CDR3 is TGTGCCAGCAGCAGGTCGAGGGTAGAGCAGTACTTC. Protein: CASSRSRVEQYF.

The chain combines TRBV18 with TRBJ1-4; tentative D call: TRBD1 (5 bases). The CDR3 contains 16 residues. Germline V gene data show CDR1 as KGHSH and CDR2 as LQKENI. V was shortened by 3 bases and J by 2 bases, with 13 bases between the two germline ends. This CDR3 reads CASSPASRGTNEKLFF. The CDR3, as DNA: TGTGCCAGCTCACCGGCCTCCCGGGGGACTAATGAAAAACTGTTTTTT.

The genes are TRBV5-1 and TRBJ1-2; TRBD1 agrees at 9 bases. The ends lost 0 bases at V and 7 bases at J; junction bases unmatched: 4. In germline, CDR1 is SGHRS, CDR2 YFSETQ. The CDR3 contains 14 residues. The CDR3: CASSLGDRVAGYTF. The CDR3 DNA sequence: TGCGCCAGCAGCTTGGGGGACAGGGTGGCTGGCTACACCTTC.

In the case of this clone: Sequence at one end of the junction differs from germline and may be a read error. The chain employs TRBV19 and TRBJ2-5; 9 bases line up with TRBD2. This CDR3 is built from 15 residues. Germline CDR1 and CDR2: LNHDA and SQIVND (reference sequence). The CDR3, as DNA: TGTGCAAGTAGTATTGGTAGCGGGGGTGCGGAGACCCAGTACTTC. This translates into CASSIGSGGAETQYF.

This chain's CDR3 is CASSFRLAKNIQYF. CDR3 in DNA: TGTGCCAGCAGTTTCAGGCTAGCCAAAAACATTCAGTACTTC. This chain uses TRBV28 with TRBJ2-4; D unresolved. CDR1 is MDHEN and CDR2 is SYDVKM in the germline V gene. The ends were cut back, 3 bases at V and 0 bases at J, with 6 bases in the middle. There are 14 residues in the CDR3. The complete variable domain, with remaining parts taken from reference TRBV28 and TRBJ2-4, reads DVKVTQSSRYLVKRTGEKVFLECVQDMDHENMFWYRQDPGLGLRLIYFSYDVKMKEKGDIPEGYSVSREKKERFSLILESASTNQTSMYLCASSFRLAKNIQYFGAGTRLSVL.

The gene calls are TRBV6-5 and TRBJ1-1; TRBD1 matches at 8 bases. J was trimmed by 8 bases and V by 2 bases; bases with no gene match: 4. The CDR3 runs to 13 residues. Per the germline V gene, CDR1 is MNHEY and CDR2 is SVGAGI. DNA for the CDR3: TGTGCCAGCAGTTACCCGGACAGGGTGGAAGCTTTCTTT. Protein: CASSYPDRVEAFF.

This chain links TRBV2 with TRBJ2-7, with unresolved D. With 6 bases removed from V and 6 bases from J, the gap between germline ends came to 9 bases. CDR3 length: 11 amino acids. The germline V gene has CDR1 SNHLY and CDR2 FYNNEI. The CDR3 protein is CASRILGEQYF. CDR3 sequence (DNA): TGTGCCAGCAGAATCCTCGGCGAGCAGTACTTC.

This clone was seen a single time. V gene TRBV28 combines with J gene TRBJ1-4, with D maybe TRBD1 (6 bases). CDR1 is MDHEN and CDR2 is SYDVKM in the germline V gene. The length of the CDR3 is 15 residues. The V gene lost 7 bases and the J gene lost 0 bases, with 12 bases spanning the gap. CDR3 in DNA: TGTGCCAGCATTGACAGGACTGCAACTAATGAAAAACTGTTTTTT. Translating gives CASIDRTATNEKLFF.